Listed below are T cell receptor beta chains from one sample, sequenced in a study of blood T cells in healthy people across ages. TCRdb passed the 5' RACE reads through MiXCR, listing each CDR3 protein once. The data hold under 800,000 distinct CDR3 sequences, with roughly 20% observed a single time. Sequencing was carried out using blood. Every receptor here comes from a man in his 70s in good health. CDR3s include the opening cysteine and the closing phenylalanine or tryptophan. The D gene is left open where the match is weak. Clone size is stated in some rows and not others, as once, few, many or a class when expanded.

>.|TRBJ2-1|TRBV20-1|.
TGCAGTGCTAGAGATCATCTCAGCGGGTCGTCCTACAATGAGCAGTTCTTC
CSARDHLSGSSYNEQFF
>.|TRBJ2-7|TRBV11-2|.
TGTGCCAGCAGCTTAGAGTGGACTCCTGCCTACGAGCAGTACTTC
CASSLEWTPAYEQYF
>TRBD2|TRBJ2-1|TRBV24-1|few
TGTGCCACCAGTGACAATCGACTAGCGGGACTCCATGAGCAGTTCTTC
CATSDNRLAGLHEQFF
>.|TRBJ1-1|TRBV12-3/TRBV12-4|many
TGTGCCAGCAGCCCAGGGAGCGACACTGAAGCTTTCTTT
CASSPGSDTEAFF
>.|TRBJ2-5|TRBV21-1|.
TGTGCCAGCAGCACTTTATATCGGGGGCAGGTGGAGACCCAGTACTTC
CASSTLYRGQVETQYF
>.|TRBJ1-1|TRBV5-1|.
TGCGCCAGCAGCCGAAGAATCGCGACTGAAGCTTTCTTT
CASSRRIATEAFF
>.|TRBJ2-3|TRBV4-3|few
TGCGCCAGCAGCCAACTTATAGGCGCAGATACGCAGTATTTT
CASSQLIGADTQYF
>TRBD2|TRBJ2-5|TRBV7-9|few
TGTGCCAGCAGCAGCAGACTAGCGGGAGCGGTAGAGACCCAGTACTTC
CASSSRLAGAVETQYF
>TRBD1|TRBJ2-7|TRBV24-1|few
TGTGCCACCAGTGATCCCAGGGGGTTCTACTTC
CATSDPRGFYF
>TRBD2|TRBJ2-5|TRBV4-1|many
TGCGCCAGCAGCCAAGCTAGCGGGGGACTCCAGGAGACCCAGTACTTC
CASSQASGGLQETQYF
>TRBD1|TRBJ2-7|TRBV6-5|.
TGTGCCAGCCGGACAGGCCCCTACGAGCAGTACTTC
CASRTGPYEQYF
>TRBD2|TRBJ2-1|TRBV10-3|.
TGTGCCATCAGTGGGGGTAGCGGGAGGAACTCCTACAATGAGCAGTTCTTC
CAISGGSGRNSYNEQFF
>TRBD2|TRBJ2-5|TRBV7-2|few
TGTGCCAGCTTTAGCGGGAACCAAGAGACCCAGTACTTC
CASFSGNQETQYF
>.|TRBJ2-5|TRBV7-6|few
TGTGCCAGCAGCCCCAGAGAGTACCAAGAGACCCAGTACTTC
CASSPREYQETQYF
>.|TRBJ2-4|TRBV20-1|many
TGCAGTGCTAGAGGGGGCGGGAACAGCAAAAACATTCAGTACTTC
CSARGGGNSKNIQYF
>TRBD1|TRBJ2-7|TRBV6-5|.
TGTGCCAGCAGTTACTCATTAATAGGGGGCCCGTCCTACGAGCAGTACTTC
CASSYSLIGGPSYEQYF
>TRBD2|TRBJ2-2|TRBV5-1|.
TGCGCCAGCAGCTGGACTAGCGGGAACACCGGGGAGCTGTTTTTT
CASSWTSGNTGELFF
>TRBD2|TRBJ2-7|TRBV20-1|.
TGCAGTGCTAGGGGCGGGGGAGTCTCCTACGAGCAGTACTTC
CSARGGGVSYEQYF
>TRBD2|TRBJ2-1|TRBV24-1|.
TGTGCCACCAGTGATTTGGGTAGCGGGAGCTCCTACAATGAGCAGTTCTTC
CATSDLGSGSSYNEQFF
>TRBD2|TRBJ2-1|TRBV7-3|.
TGTGCCAGCAGCTTAAGGGGGGGGAACAATGAGCAGTTCTTC
CASSLRGGNNEQFF
>.|TRBJ2-7|TRBV6-2/TRBV6-3|.
TGTGCCAGCAGTTACTCAGGGGTCGGGCAGTACTTC
CASSYSGVGQYF
>.|TRBJ2-3|TRBV3-1|.
TGTGCCAGCAGCCAAGTGGCTAGCGCAGGTGATACGCAGTATTTT
CASSQVASAGDTQYF
>TRBD2|TRBJ2-7|TRBV12-3/TRBV12-4|many
TGTGCCAGCACTAGCGGCTACGAGCAGTACTTC
CASTSGYEQYF
>TRBD2|TRBJ2-2|TRBV7-2|few
TGTGCCAGCAGCTTTTTCGCGGGAGACGACACCGGGGAGCTGTTTTTT
CASSFFAGDDTGELFF
>.|TRBJ2-4|TRBV5-5|.
TGTGCCAGCAGCTTGGAGGGGGGGAAAAACATTCAGTACTTC
CASSLEGGKNIQYF
>.|TRBJ1-4|TRBV28|.
TGTGCCAGCAGTTCTCAGGGATTCGGTGAAAAACTGTTTTTT
CASSSQGFGEKLFF
>.|TRBJ2-1|TRBV10-2|.
TGCGCCAGCAGTCGGGAGACCCTCTACAATGAGCAGTTCTTC
CASSRETLYNEQFF
>.|TRBJ2-7|TRBV21-1|few
TGTGCCAGCAGCAAGGGTAGACTAGAGGTTGGCGACGAGCAGTACTTC
CASSKGRLEVGDEQYF
>.|TRBJ2-5|TRBV10-3|.
TGTGCCATCAGTTCGGACTCGAAAGTGGCCCAGTACTTC
CAISSDSKVAQYF
>TRBD1|TRBJ1-2|TRBV20-1|few
TGCAGTGCTAGGCGGGACAGGGTTACTAACTATGGCTACACCTTC
CSARRDRVTNYGYTF
>TRBD1|TRBJ2-1|TRBV19|many
TGTGCCAGGGGACAGGGGTCGGACAATGAGCAGTTCTTC
CARGQGSDNEQFF
>TRBD1|TRBJ2-7|TRBV25-1|.
TGTGCCAGCAGTGAATACGAGAGACAGGGGGCCTACGAGCAGTACTTC
CASSEYERQGAYEQYF
>.|TRBJ1-4|TRBV25-1|once
TGTGCCAGCAGTTCCGGGCAAGGAAAACTGTTTTTT
CASSSGQGKLFF
>TRBD1|TRBJ1-4|TRBV27|.
TGTGCCAGCATAACGGGACAGTGTAATGAAAAACTGTTTTTT
CASITGQCNEKLFF
>TRBD1|TRBJ2-7|TRBV28|.
TGTGCCAGCACCGGGACAGGGGCCTCCTACGAGCAGTACTTC
CASTGTGASYEQYF
>.|TRBJ2-7|TRBV11-2|.
TGTGCCAGCAGCTTAGGGGGAGTTTTAGACTACGAGCAGTACTTC
CASSLGGVLDYEQYF
>.|TRBJ1-2|TRBV25-1|few
TGTGCCAGCACCCGAGAGACAGGCTCGAACCCCTATGGCTACACCTTC
CASTRETGSNPYGYTF
>TRBD1|TRBJ2-3|TRBV5-1|.
TGCGCCAGAAGCTGGGGACAGGCGGGAACCACAGATACGCAGTATTTT
CARSWGQAGTTDTQYF
>.|TRBJ2-2|TRBV7-3|.
TGTGCCAGCAGCCGGCAGGGTAGGGGCACCGGGGAGCTGTTTTTT
CASSRQGRGTGELFF
>.|TRBJ2-2|TRBV9|.
TGTGCCAGCAGCGTAGTAGACACCGGGGAGCTGTTTTTT
CASSVVDTGELFF
>TRBD2|TRBJ2-1|TRBV11-2|.
TGTGCCAGCGACGGACTAGCGGGCTGGAACAATGAGCAGTTCTTC
CASDGLAGWNNEQFF